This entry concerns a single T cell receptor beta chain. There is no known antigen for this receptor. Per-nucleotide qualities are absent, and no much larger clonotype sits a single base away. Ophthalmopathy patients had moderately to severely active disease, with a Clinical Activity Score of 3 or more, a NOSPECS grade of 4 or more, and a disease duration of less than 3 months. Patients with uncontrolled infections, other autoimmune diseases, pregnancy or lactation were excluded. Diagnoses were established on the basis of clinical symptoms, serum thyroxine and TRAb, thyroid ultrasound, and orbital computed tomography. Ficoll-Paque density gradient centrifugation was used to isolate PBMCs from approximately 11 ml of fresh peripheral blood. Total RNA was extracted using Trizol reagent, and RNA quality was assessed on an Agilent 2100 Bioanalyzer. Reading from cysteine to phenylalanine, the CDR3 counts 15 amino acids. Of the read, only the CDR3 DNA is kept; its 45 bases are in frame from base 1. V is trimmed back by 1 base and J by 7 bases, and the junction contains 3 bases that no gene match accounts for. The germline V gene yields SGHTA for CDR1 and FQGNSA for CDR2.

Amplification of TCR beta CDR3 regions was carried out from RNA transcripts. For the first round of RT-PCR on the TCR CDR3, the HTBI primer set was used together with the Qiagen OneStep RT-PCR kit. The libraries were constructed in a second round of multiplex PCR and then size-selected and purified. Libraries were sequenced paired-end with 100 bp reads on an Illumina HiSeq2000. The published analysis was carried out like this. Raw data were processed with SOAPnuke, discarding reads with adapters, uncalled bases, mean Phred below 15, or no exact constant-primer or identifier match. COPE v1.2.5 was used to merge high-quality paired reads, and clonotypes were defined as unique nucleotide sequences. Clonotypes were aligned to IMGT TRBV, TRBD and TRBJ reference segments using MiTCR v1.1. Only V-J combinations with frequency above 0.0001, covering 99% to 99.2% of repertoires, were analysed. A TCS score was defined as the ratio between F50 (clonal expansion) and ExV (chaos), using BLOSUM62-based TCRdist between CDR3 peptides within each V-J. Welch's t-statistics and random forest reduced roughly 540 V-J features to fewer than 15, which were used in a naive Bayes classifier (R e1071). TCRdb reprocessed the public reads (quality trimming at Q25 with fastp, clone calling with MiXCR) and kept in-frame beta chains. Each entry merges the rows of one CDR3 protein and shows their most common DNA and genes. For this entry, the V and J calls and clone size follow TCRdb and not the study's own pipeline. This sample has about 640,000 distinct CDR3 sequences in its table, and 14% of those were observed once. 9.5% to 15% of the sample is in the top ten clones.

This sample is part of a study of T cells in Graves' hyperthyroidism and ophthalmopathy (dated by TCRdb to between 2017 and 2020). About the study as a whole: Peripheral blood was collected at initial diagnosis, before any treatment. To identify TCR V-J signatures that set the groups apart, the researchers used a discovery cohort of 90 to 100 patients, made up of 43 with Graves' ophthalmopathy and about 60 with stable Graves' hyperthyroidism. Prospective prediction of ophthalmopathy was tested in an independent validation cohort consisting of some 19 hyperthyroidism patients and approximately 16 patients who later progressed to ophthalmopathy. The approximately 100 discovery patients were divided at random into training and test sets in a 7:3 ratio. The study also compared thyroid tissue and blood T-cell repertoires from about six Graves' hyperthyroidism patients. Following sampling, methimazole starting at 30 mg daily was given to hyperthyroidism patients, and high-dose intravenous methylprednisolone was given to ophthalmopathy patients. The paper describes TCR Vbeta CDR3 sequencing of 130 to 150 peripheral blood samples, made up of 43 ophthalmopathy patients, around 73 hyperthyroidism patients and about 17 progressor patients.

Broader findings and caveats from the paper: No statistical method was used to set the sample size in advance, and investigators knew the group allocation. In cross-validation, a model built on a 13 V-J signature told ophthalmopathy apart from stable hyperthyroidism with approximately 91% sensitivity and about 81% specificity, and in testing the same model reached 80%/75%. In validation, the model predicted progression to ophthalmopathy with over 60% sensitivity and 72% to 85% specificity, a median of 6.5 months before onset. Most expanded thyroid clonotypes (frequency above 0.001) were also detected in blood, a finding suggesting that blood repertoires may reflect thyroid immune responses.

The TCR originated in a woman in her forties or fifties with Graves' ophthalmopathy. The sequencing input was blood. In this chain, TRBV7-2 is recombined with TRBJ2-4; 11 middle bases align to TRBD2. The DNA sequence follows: TGTGCCAGCAGCTTAGAACTAGCGGGAGAGAACATTCAGTACTTC. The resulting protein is CASSLELAGENIQYF.